The sequence of this T cell receptor beta chain was determined in a study of shared clonotypes between healthy human individuals. As for the study in general: Each donor's CD8 memory used one plate, CD8 naive two, each CD4 subset three.

Worth noting for this clone: Its specificity is not known.

V was clipped by 2 bases and J by 0 bases, with 17 bases between them. Germline loops: CDR1 SGHRS, CDR2 YFSETQ. There are 17 residues in the CDR3. Whole-study results and caveats: Having only a few donors restricted how much genetic and exposure-history diversity was captured.

Replicate PCRs for sorted subsets used approximately 220 ng DNA; this equaled tens of thousands of T cell genomes. The table came from immunoSEQ multiplex PCR; TCRdb's copy has only in-frame clones and leaves some out. Here the sample spans around 2.1 million clones, approximately 96% being singletons. Sequencing was done on a sample of naive CD4+ T cells sorted from blood. Stated subset: CD45RA+ positively selected. This chain joins TRBV5-1 and TRBJ2-5; possible D gene TRBD2, 6 bases. The source of this sequence is a man between 18 and 29 years old in good health. This CDR3 is CASSFNPSSDYQETQYF. The CDR3 bases are TGCGCCAGCAGCTTTAACCCCTCTAGCGACTACCAAGAGACCCAGTACTTC.